The next 18 T cell receptor beta chains were all read from a single sample in a study of memory CD4+ T cells and cytomegalovirus serostatus. The sort gate was single viable CD3+CD4+CD8-CD45RO+ cells for memory CD4+ T cells. Repertoires were generated with immunoSEQ multiplex PCR, while TCRdb's copy carries only in-frame clones and drops some. The sample shows over 60,000 clones, 70% to 80% of them seen only once. Source material: memory CD4+ T cells from blood. The receptors shown here come from an adult in good health and CMV-seronegative.

The rearrangement joins TRBV7-2 to TRBJ2-6; D call uncertain. Trimming cost V 5 bases and J 0 bases, with 8 bases left between them. Germline CDR1 is SGHTA and CDR2 is FQGNSA. CDR3 size: 15 residues. CDR3 sequence: CASSPALSGANVLTF. The CDR3 DNA reads as TGTGCCAGCAGCCCGGCCCTCTCTGGGGCCAACGTCCTGACTTTC. The full variable domain, rest sourced from reference TRBV7-2 and TRBJ2-6, is GAGVSQSPSNKVTEKGKDVELRCDPISGHTALYWYRQSLGQGLEFLIYFQGNSAPDKSGLPSDRFSAERTGGSVSTLTIQRTQQEDSAVYLCASSPALSGANVLTFGAGSRLTVL.

In its sample, this clone was seen a few times. This chain connects TRBV10-3 to TRBJ2-7; 8 bases are a match to TRBD1. The V segment lost 8 bases and the J segment 4 bases; nucleotides outside the gene matches: 7. Germline assignment: CDR1 ENHRY and CDR2 SYGVKD. This CDR3 is 13 amino acids long. The CDR3 DNA is TGTGCCATCGGCGGACAGGGTGCGTACGAGCAGTACTTC. Protein sequence: CAIGGQGAYEQYF.

The chain couples TRBV7-2 to TRBJ2-7; maybe TRBD2 (5 bases). Germline V gene data show CDR1 as SGHTA and CDR2 as FQGNSA. This CDR3 has 13 residues. Trimming took off 5 bases at V and 4 bases at J, with 12 bases between the two ends. The CDR3 reads CASSEGLEYEQYF. The CDR3 DNA follows: TGTGCCAGCAGCGAGGGATTGGAATACGAGCAGTACTTC.

About this clone: Sequence at one end of the junction differs from germline and may be a read error. The V call is TRBV2, the J call TRBJ2-7, with unresolved D. There are 13 residues in the CDR3. CDR1 and CDR2 (germline): SNHLY, FYNNEI. The CDR3 is CASSEARRVPSHF. DNA of the CDR3: TGTGCCAGCAGTGAAGCCCGACGAGTCCCGTCGCACTTC.

This chain links TRBV6-1 with TRBJ2-2; possibly TRBD1 or TRBD2 for D (6 bases each). Germline CDR1 and CDR2: MNHNS and SASEGT. This CDR3 region has 15 residues. Trimming shortened V by 2 bases and J by 4 bases, and 11 bases separated the two germline ends. The CDR3 protein is CASSERGARTGELFF. CDR3 coding DNA: TGTGCCAGCAGTGAAAGGGGGGCACGCACCGGGGAGCTGTTTTTT.

J is TRBJ1-1 and V is TRBV6-5; perhaps TRBD1 as D (6 bases). The V gene lost 5 bases and the J gene lost 0 bases, with 10 bases spanning the gap. Germline V lookup: CDR1 MNHEY, CDR2 SVGAGI. This CDR3 has 14 amino acids. The CDR3 coding sequence is TGTGCCAGCAGTGGACAGTCAATGAACACTGAAGCTTTCTTT. Its protein product is CASSGQSMNTEAFF.

The rearrangement joins TRBV20-1 to TRBJ2-3; D unclear. Looked up from germline, CDR1 is DFQATT and CDR2 is SNEGSKA (reference sequence). V gave up 8 bases and J gave up 2 bases, with 5 bases separating them. The CDR3 has 10 residues. CDR3 amino acids: CSPSTDTQYF. Here the CDR3 DNA reads TGCAGTCCCTCCACAGATACGCAGTATTTT.

V is TRBV5-6 and J is TRBJ2-5, with TRBD2 matching 14 bases. Losses at the gene ends were 4 bases for V and 7 bases for J; bases not matched to a gene: 12. Germline assignment: CDR1 SGHDT and CDR2 YYEEEE. The CDR3 is 17 residues long. Here the CDR3 DNA reads TGTGCCAGCAGCATGGGGACTAGCGGGGGCGGTGGAGGGACCCAGTACTTC. Protein: CASSMGTSGGGGGTQYF.

The chain employs TRBV27 and TRBJ1-4, with a possible D match to TRBD1 (6 bases). Germline CDR1 is MNHEY and CDR2 is SMNVEV (reference sequence). The CDR3 length is 14 residues. The ends were cut back, 8 bases at V and 3 bases at J, with 13 bases in the middle. The CDR3 bases are TGTGCCAGCGGGAAACAGGGAGCTAATGAAAAACTGTTTTTT. Protein product: CASGKQGANEKLFF.

This clone was seen more than once but under ten times. The chain uses TRBV27 and TRBJ1-3, with no clear D. The ends were cut back, 3 bases at V and 3 bases at J, with 12 bases in the middle. The CDR3 runs 15 residues. Looked up from germline, CDR1 is MNHEY and CDR2 is SMNVEV (reference sequence). The CDR3 here is CASSLTRRGGNTIYF. The CDR3 region has the DNA TGTGCCAGCAGTTTGACTCGCCGTGGTGGAAACACCATATATTTT.

This sequence joins TRBV6-5 and TRBJ1-1, with D maybe TRBD1 (6 bases). The germline V and J ends were trimmed by 6 bases and 4 bases, with 12 bases remaining between them. The CDR3 contains 13 residues. Germline CDR1 reads MNHEY; CDR2 reads SVGAGI. CDR3 sequence (DNA): TGTGCCAGCAGCTCCGACAGGTTCACTGAAGCTTTCTTT. Amino acid sequence: CASSSDRFTEAFF.

This clone has just a few counts. This rearrangement joins TRBV9 to TRBJ1-1, with TRBD1 identical over 7 bases. The CDR3 runs to 13 residues. V trimming: 4 bases; J trimming: 2 bases; junction bases outside the gene matches: 2. Germline-derived CDR1 and CDR2 are SGDLS and YYNGEE. In nucleotides, the CDR3 is TGTGCCAGCAGCCGGACAGGAAACACTGAAGCTTTCTTT. Translated: CASSRTGNTEAFF.

The V call is TRBV6-6, the J call TRBJ1-5, with D unclear. Germline assignment: CDR1 MNHNY and CDR2 SVGAGI (reference sequence). This CDR3 region has 13 residues. V lost 5 bases, J lost 5 bases, and 10 bases lay in between. CDR3: CASSPWSDQPQHF. CDR3 coding DNA: TGTGCCAGCAGTCCTTGGTCCGATCAGCCCCAGCATTTT.

This clone was recorded a few times. This rearrangement joins TRBV9 to TRBJ2-4; TRBD1 or TRBD2 may be the D gene (6 bases each). The CDR3 extends over 16 amino acids. Germline values: CDR1 SGDLS, CDR2 YYNGEE. V was clipped by 4 bases and J by 0 bases, with 14 bases between them. CDR3 loop: CASSRLGGLAKNIQYF. For the CDR3, the DNA is TGTGCCAGCAGCCGCTTAGGGGGACTAGCCAAAAACATTCAGTACTTC. The full variable domain, completed using reference TRBV9 and TRBJ2-4, is DSGVTQTPKHLITATGQRVTLRCSPRSGDLSVYWYQQSLDQGLQFLIQYYNGEERAKGNILERFSAQQFPDLHSELNLSSLELGDSALYFCASSRLGGLAKNIQYFGAGTRLSVL.

The rearrangement links TRBV4-1 to TRBJ2-2; D remains ambiguous. V was shortened by 3 bases and J by 2 bases, with 10 bases between the two germline ends. The CDR3 spans 15 residues. The germline V gene has CDR1 MGHRA and CDR2 YSYEKL. The chain's CDR3 is CASSHNKGNTGELFF. As DNA, the CDR3 is TGCGCCAGCAGCCATAATAAGGGAAACACCGGGGAGCTGTTTTTT.

The chain joins TRBV5-1 to TRBJ1-2; D not certain. This CDR3 spans 14 amino acids. V lost 2 bases and J lost 6, with 14 bases in between. Germline assignment: CDR1 SGHRS and CDR2 YFSETQ. CDR3 nucleotides: TGCGCCAGCAGCTTAAACCCGATTTCGGATGGCTACACCTTC. Protein: CASSLNPISDGYTF. The complete variable domain, with remaining parts taken from reference TRBV5-1 and TRBJ1-2, reads KAGVTQTPRYLIKTRGQQVTLSCSPISGHRSVSWYQQTPGQGLQFLFEYFSETQRNKGNFPGRFSGRQFSNSRSEMNVSTLELGDSALYLCASSLNPISDGYTFGSGTRLTVV.

The rearrangement links TRBV6-6 to TRBJ2-7, with 11 bases identical to TRBD1. The J segment lost 0 bases and the V segment lost 6 bases, leaving 7 bases of the junction unmatched. Germline loops: CDR1 MNHNY, CDR2 SVGAGI (reference sequence). CDR3 size: 16 residues. In DNA form, the CDR3 reads TGTGCCAGCAGGCCGGCGGACAGGGGGCTCTCCTACGAGCAGTACTTC. It codes for CASRPADRGLSYEQYF.

Written as DNA, the CDR3 is TGTGCCAGCAGCTTCTTTAGCGGCATCTCCTACAATGAGCAGTTCTTC. It codes for CASSFFSGISYNEQFF. The V gene is TRBV7-8, the J gene TRBJ2-1, with TRBD2 as a possible D gene (6 bases). The CDR3 covers 16 residues. Between the trimmed V and J ends, which lost 3 bases and 0 bases, there was a span of 12 bases. Germline V gene lookup returns CDR1 SGHVS and CDR2 FQNEAQ.